This T cell receptor (beta chain) derives from a study of CD8+ T cells in alopecia areata. Sorting used CD4, CD8alpha, NKG2D, NKG2ACE and other markers on pooled cutaneous lymph node cells. Once RNA had been extracted, it was reverse transcribed into cDNA to act as the sequencing template. Assay: immunoSEQ multiplex PCR; the TCRdb copy retains only in-frame clones and omits some. The data show under 350,000 clones, with none appearing a single time. This CDR3 is built from 15 residues. The germline V gene has CDR1 LGHNA and CDR2 YNLKQL (reference sequence). Regarding this clone: Gene names denote mouse genes. From the germline J gene comes the end of the CDR3, since the read stops 4 residues before it.

The V gene is TRBV5, the J gene TRBJ1-1; TRBD1 matches at 12 bases. This receptor was identified in a C3H/HeJ mouse with alopecia areata. Strain haplotype at MHC: H2-k. Specimen: CD4+ T cells sorted from a lymph node. CDR3 DNA, as far as it was read: TGTGCCAGCAGCCAAGGGGGGACAGGGGGCTCA. Residues: CASSQGGTGGS. The complete CDR3 protein is CASSQGGTGGSEVFF.